This T cell receptor beta chain was sequenced in a study of CD8+CD57+ T cells in acquired aplastic anemia. Study context: Recorded DNA amounts for sorted CD4+ and CD8+ cells had an average of 3.2 ug. About 10 million reads, on average, were obtained for CD4+ cells from healthy donors. The study, taken as a whole, reports: Both patients and controls carried the same twenty-nine CD8+ CDR3 sequences. Controls and patients did not differ significantly in CD8+ Simpson's diversity.

CDR3 and TCR beta VDJ profiling relied on a genomic DNA template. TCRdb reprocessed the reads via MiXCR and lists one record per CDR3 protein. The table has hundreds of thousands of distinct CDR3 sequences, under 80% seen once. With respect to this clonotype: Antigen unknown. The junction and the germline gene differ at one end; a read error may be behind it.

Germline-derived CDR1 and CDR2 are SGHTA and FQGTGA. The CDR3 is 12 residues long. The sequenced sample consisted of sorted CD4+, CD8+, or CD8+CD57+ T cells (not recorded which) from PBMCs. The chain joins TRBV7-3 to TRBJ1-1, with 7 bases matching TRBD1. This TCR was sampled from a human donor in good health, serving as a control. The CDR3 DNA sequence: TGTGCCAGCAGCGGCAACCAGGGGGAGGCTCTCTTT. This codes for CASSGNQGEALF.